This section outlines one T cell receptor (beta chain) sequence together with its context. Its target is unknown. These data are taken from a study of blood T cells in healthy people across ages. Whole-study results and caveats: The fall in TCR beta diversity per million T cells was roughly linear with age. Whereas aged donors had fewer naive CD4+ cells, long-lived donors had more of them and higher diversity.

Together with a sample-barcoded 5' primer, a J-beta primer mix was included in a second PCR lasting about 7 to 11 cycles. TCRdb re-called the 5' RACE reads with MiXCR, one entry per CDR3 protein. The sample comprises more than 600,000 distinct CDR3 sequences, approximately 25% of which are singletons, and just under 9.5% rests with the top ten. This sample also belongs to another study, concerning T cells of mothers and their children. From that study: Sequencing revealed no T cell clones that were persistent and microchimeric.

This receptor was obtained from a boy aged 5-17 years in good health. The sequencing input was blood.

The CDR3 nucleotides read TGTGCCAGCAGCTTTCCCCCGGGAGCGCTCAGCTCCTACAATGAGCAGTTCTTC. This codes for CASSFPPGALSSYNEQFF. This chain joins TRBV11-2 and TRBJ2-1, with D tentatively TRBD2 (6 bases). Trimming left V 3 bases short and J 0 bases short, with 18 bases between. Germline assignment: CDR1 SGHAT and CDR2 FQNNGV. The CDR3 spans 18 residues.